The following is a TCR beta chain sequence with its context. The target antigen is unknown. This specimen belongs to a study of CD4 T cells in relation to SARS-CoV-2 and coronaviruses. Trimming pared 7 bases from V and 0 bases from J, leaving 13 bases between. CDR1 and CDR2 from the germline V gene are SNHLY and FYNNEI. The CDR3 loop spans 15 amino acids. Clones were sequenced by immunoSEQ multiplex PCR, and TCRdb holds only the in-frame ones, with some missing. Seen here are about 36,000 clones, over 60% observed once, and the top ten hold roughly 22%. The rearrangement links TRBV2 to TRBJ2-1; D call uncertain. This receptor was identified in an adult with COVID-19. Sequenced: memory CD4+ T cells from PBMCs, cultured in vitro. The CDR3 DNA sequence: TGTGCCAGCAAGGCGAGCACGAGCTCCTACAATGAGCAGTTCTTC. It specifies CASKASTSSYNEQFF.